These 30 T cell receptor beta chains came from one sample sequenced in a study of T cells in narcolepsy. Data came from immunoSEQ multiplex PCR; TCRdb stores just in-frame clones and leaves some out. The sample holds about 27,000 clones, more than 75% seen once. The sample taken for sequencing was CD45RA- memory CD4+ T cells from PBMCs. The origin of the receptors is a human donor with narcolepsy.

V usage is TRBV5-1 and J usage is TRBJ2-3; maybe TRBD1 (6 bases). The CDR3 covers 16 residues. V was trimmed by 4 bases and J by 0 bases, leaving 15 bases between them. Germline CDR1 reads SGHRS; CDR2 reads YFSETQ. CDR3 amino acids: CASSPPGHPSTDTQYF. DNA of the CDR3: TGCGCCAGCAGCCCACCGGGACATCCTAGCACAGATACGCAGTATTTT.

CDR3 nucleotides: TGTGCCAGCAGTGTATACAGGGGGGGCACAGATACGCAGTATTTT. Protein: CASSVYRGGTDTQYF. The chain employs TRBV25-1 and TRBJ2-3; 8 bases match TRBD1. This CDR3 has 15 residues. Germline-derived CDR1 and CDR2 are MGHDK and SYGVNS. The V and J ends lost 4 bases and 1 base, in that order; junction bases with no gene match: 4.

This chain's CDR3 is CASSLAGLSYEQYF. DNA of the CDR3: TGTGCCAGCAGTTTGGCAGGTCTTTCCTACGAGCAGTACTTC. The rearrangement joins TRBV27 to TRBJ2-7; D is ambiguous. V was pared by 3 bases and J by 1 base, with 10 bases between. The CDR3 contains 14 residues. Per the germline V gene, CDR1 is MNHEY and CDR2 is SMNVEV (reference sequence).

The chain joins TRBV19 to TRBJ1-2; TRBD1 is a possible D gene (5 bases). Per the germline V gene, CDR1 is LNHDA and CDR2 is SQIVND (reference sequence). This CDR3 is built from 13 residues. Trimming removed 3 bases from V and 8 bases from J, with 13 bases in between. CDR3 protein: CASSIDSLGGYTF. The CDR3 nucleotides read TGTGCCAGTAGTATTGACAGCCTGGGCGGCTACACCTTC. The full variable domain, completed using reference TRBV19 and TRBJ1-2, is DGGITQSPKYLFRKEGQNVTLSCEQNLNHDAMYWYRQDPGQGLRLIYYSQIVNDFQKGDIAEGYSVSREKKESFPLTVTSAQKNPTAFYLCASSIDSLGGYTFGSGTRLTVV.

The chain employs TRBV7-7 and TRBJ2-2; TRBD2 might be the D (6 bases). V lost 1 base and J 7 bases, leaving 7 bases between the germline ends. The CDR3 length is 13 residues. Germline assignment: CDR1 SSHAT and CDR2 FNYEAQ (reference sequence). The CDR3 sequence is CASSLDGGGELFF. As DNA, the CDR3 is TGTGCCAGCAGCTTAGACGGGGGCGGGGAGCTGTTTTTT. Variable domain in full (rest from reference TRBV7-7 and TRBJ2-2): GAGVSQSPRYKVTKRGQDVTLRCDPISSHATLYWYQQALGQGPEFLTYFNYEAQPDKSGLPSDRFSAERPEGSISTLTIQRTEQRDSAMYRCASSLDGGGELFFGEGSRLTVL.

This chain uses TRBV11-2 with TRBJ2-5, with D perhaps assigned TRBD1 or TRBD2 (5 bases each). The CDR3 length is 15 residues. Trimming removed 5 bases at V and 5 bases at J, with 18 bases between. The germline CDR1 and CDR2 sequences are SGHAT and FQNNGV. This CDR3 reads CASSPRVRAGETQYF. The CDR3 bases are TGTGCCAGCAGCCCCCGAGTGCGGGCAGGGGAGACCCAGTACTTC.

The CDR3 DNA is TGCGCCAGCAGTCATAGCGGGGGCTATGAGCAGTTCTTC. This translates into CASSHSGGYEQFF. This chain connects TRBV5-1 to TRBJ2-1, with 9 nucleotides matching TRBD2. The CDR3 contains 13 residues. Germline V CDR1 and CDR2: SGHRS, YFSETQ. After removal of 5 bases from V and 8 bases from J, the junction contained 5 bases not matched to a gene. Full variable domain (outside the CDR3, taken from reference TRBV5-1 and TRBJ2-1): KAGVTQTPRYLIKTRGQQVTLSCSPISGHRSVSWYQQTPGQGLQFLFEYFSETQRNKGNFPGRFSGRQFSNSRSEMNVSTLELGDSALYLCASSHSGGYEQFFGPGTRLTVL.

This clone was detected only once. J is TRBJ1-2 and V is TRBV6-1, with TRBD1 matching 8 bases. Germline V gene sequence: CDR1 MNHNS, CDR2 SASEGT. The CDR3 has 14 amino acids. The V and J ends lost 0 bases and 8 bases, in that order; junction bases with no gene match: 5. The chain's CDR3 is CASSEAWTGRGYTF. Here the CDR3 DNA reads TGTGCCAGCAGTGAAGCGTGGACAGGGAGGGGCTACACCTTC.

The rearrangement uses TRBV5-1 and TRBJ2-3, with TRBD1 matching over 10 bases. This CDR3 region has 16 residues. Trimming at V came to 4 bases and at J to 5 bases, leaving 10 bases not matched to a gene. Germline V gives CDR1 SGHRS, CDR2 YFSETQ. In DNA, the CDR3 is TGCGCCAGCAGCGCCCAGACAGGGGGCAATGGAGATACGCAGTATTTT. Amino acids: CASSAQTGGNGDTQYF.

The genes are TRBV14 and TRBJ2-2; 9 bases are a match to TRBD1. J lost 5 bases, V lost 0 bases, and 13 bases had no gene match. The CDR3 totals 19 residues. Looked up from germline, CDR1 is SGHDN and CDR2 is FVKESK. The DNA for the CDR3 is TGTGCCAGCAGCCAAGACCGTCCCGGGACAGGGTTGGGGACCGGGGAGCTGTTTTTT. Its translation is CASSQDRPGTGLGTGELFF.

In this sample, this clone turned up a few times. Other DNA sequences in the sample encode the same CDR3. The chain joins TRBV19 to TRBJ2-3, with 14 bases that match TRBD2. The V segment lost 2 bases and the J segment 2 bases; nucleotides outside the gene matches: 6. The CDR3 has 18 residues. CDR1 is LNHDA and CDR2 is SQIVND in the germline V gene (reference sequence). CDR3 coding DNA: TGTGCCAGTAGTATAAGGGGACTAGCGGGGGCTTCCACAGATACGCAGTATTTT. Protein product: CASSIRGLAGASTDTQYF.

The chain uses TRBV25-1 and TRBJ1-6; D possibly corresponds to TRBD1 (5 bases). The CDR3 spans 16 residues. Germline CDR1 reads MGHDK; CDR2 reads SYGVNS. V lost 3 bases, J lost 8 bases, and 17 bases lay in between. CDR3 nucleotide sequence: TGTGCCAGCAGTGATCACCGGCCCGGAGGGGATTCACCCCTCCACTTT. Translating it yields CASSDHRPGGDSPLHF. Full variable domain (outside the CDR3, taken from reference TRBV25-1 and TRBJ1-6): EADIYQTPRYLVIGTGKKITLECSQTMGHDKMYWYQQDPGMELHLIHYSYGVNSTEKGDLSSESTVSRIRTEHFPLTLESARPSHTSQYLCASSDHRPGGDSPLHFGNGTRLTVT.

Of note for this clone: Mismatch with germline at one junction end may stem from a read error. This same CDR3 is encoded by further DNA sequences in the sample. This chain connects TRBV18 to TRBJ2-5, with D perhaps matching TRBD1 or TRBD2 (5 bases each). Germline CDR1 and CDR2: KGHSH and LQKENI. This CDR3 is built from 13 residues. The CDR3 is CASSPGQVETQYF. CDR3 bases: TGTGCCAGTTCACCGGGGCAGGTAGAGACCCAGTACTTC.

The V and J genes are TRBV7-2 and TRBJ2-7; 8 bases fit TRBD2. J gave up 0 bases and V 3 bases, and 4 bases lay outside the gene matches. Germline assignment: CDR1 SGHTA and CDR2 FQGNSA. This CDR3 is built from 15 residues. The CDR3 loop is CASSLTSANSYEQYF. The CDR3 bases are TGTGCCAGCAGCTTGACTAGCGCGAACTCCTACGAGCAGTACTTC.

The rearrangement joins TRBV6-5 to TRBJ2-7; perhaps TRBD2 as D (7 bases). From germline, CDR1 is MNHEY and CDR2 SVGAGI. The V gene lost 6 bases and the J gene lost 4 bases, with 13 bases spanning the gap. The CDR3 totals 13 residues. The CDR3 DNA reads TGTGCCAGCAGCAAGGCGGGGGCTTACGAGCAGTACTTC. It specifies CASSKAGAYEQYF.

The V gene is TRBV7-9, the J gene TRBJ2-3, with D unresolved. Germline V gene sequence: CDR1 SEHNR, CDR2 FQNEAQ (reference sequence). V was pared by 4 bases and J by 1 base, with 12 bases between. The CDR3 runs to 15 residues. This CDR3 is CASSSLLSGTDTQYF. Here the CDR3 DNA reads TGTGCCAGCAGCTCTCTCCTCTCCGGCACAGATACGCAGTATTTT.

This clone came up a few times. Different DNA sequences within this sample yield the same CDR3. The chain carries TRBV18 and TRBJ1-2; maybe TRBD1 (5 bases). The CDR3 covers 14 residues. Germline CDR1 is KGHSH and CDR2 is LQKENI. The V gene lost 2 bases and the J gene lost 3 bases, with 10 bases spanning the gap. The CDR3 bases are TGTGCCAGCTCACCAAACGGCAGGGACTATGGCTACACCTTC. Its protein product is CASSPNGRDYGYTF.

The gene calls are TRBV4-1 and TRBJ2-1; 8 bases align to TRBD2. Trimming removed 4 bases from V and 7 bases from J; junction bases left unmatched: 9. The CDR3 consists of 15 residues. The germline gives CDR1 MGHRA, CDR2 YSYEKL. The CDR3 nucleotides are TGCGCCAGCAGCCTTCAAAGCGGGGGCCATAATGAGCAGTTCTTC. Its protein is CASSLQSGGHNEQFF.

The chain combines TRBV6-5 with TRBJ1-1, with D tentatively TRBD1 (6 bases). The germline CDR1 and CDR2 sequences are MNHEY and SVGAGI. V gave up 6 bases and J gave up 5 bases, with 16 bases separating them. The CDR3 length is 14 residues. In nucleotides, the CDR3 is TGTGCCAGCAGAGCGACCAGGGGATGGACTGAAGCTTTCTTT. Amino acid sequence: CASRATRGWTEAFF.

This clone came up once. This CDR3 is CASSGASHIKTF. In DNA form, the CDR3 reads TGTGCCAGCAGCGGGGCCAGCCACATCAAGACCTTC. This chain uses TRBV5-6 with TRBJ1-2; D is possibly TRBD1 (5 bases). Trimming took 4 bases from V and 14 from J, leaving 18 bases between them. The CDR3 sequence is 12 residues long. The germline V gene encodes CDR1 SGHDT and CDR2 YYEEEE. The whole variable domain, remainder taken from reference TRBV5-6 and TRBJ1-2, is DAGVTQSPTHLIKTRGQQVTLRCSPKSGHDTVSWYQQALGQGPQFIFQYYEEEERQRGNFPDRFSGHQFPNYSSELNVNALLLGDSALYLCASSGASHIKTFGSGTRLTVV.

The chain links TRBV5-1 to TRBJ2-2; unclear D gene. The V gene's germline CDR1 is SGHRS and CDR2 YFSETQ. CDR3 size: 13 residues. Trimming removed 0 bases at V and 6 bases at J, with 6 bases between. This chain's CDR3 is CASSLEVSGELFF. The CDR3 DNA reads as TGCGCCAGCAGCTTGGAAGTCTCCGGGGAGCTGTTTTTT.

The chain links TRBV5-6 to TRBJ1-1, with TRBD1 matching over 7 bases. Germline V gene data show CDR1 as SGHDT and CDR2 as YYEEEE. The CDR3 is 16 residues long. J lost 3 bases, V lost 4 bases, and 12 bases had no gene match. The CDR3 reads CASSPTYDRVDTEAFF. CDR3 in DNA: TGTGCCAGCAGCCCTACCTACGACAGGGTCGACACTGAAGCTTTCTTT. Combining the CDR3 with reference TRBV5-6 and TRBJ1-1 gives the whole variable domain DAGVTQSPTHLIKTRGQQVTLRCSPKSGHDTVSWYQQALGQGPQFIFQYYEEEERQRGNFPDRFSGHQFPNYSSELNVNALLLGDSALYLCASSPTYDRVDTEAFFGQGTRLTVV.

This clone has only a few counts. This chain uses TRBV11-3 with TRBJ2-1; D is ambiguous. Germline CDR1 reads SGHNT; CDR2 reads YENEEA. Trimming pared 0 bases from V and 5 bases from J, leaving 20 bases between. CDR3 length: 18 residues. CDR3 sequence (DNA): TGTGCCAGCAGCTTAGATCAGAACTGGAAGGTGAGGAACAATGAGCAGTTCTTC. It encodes CASSLDQNWKVRNNEQFF.

The chain has TRBV6-5 and TRBJ1-2; 7 bases agree with TRBD1. CDR3 size: 12 residues. Per the germline V gene, CDR1 is MNHEY and CDR2 is SVGAGI. V was pared by 5 bases and J by 6 bases, with 3 bases of the junction left unmatched. As DNA, the CDR3 is TGTGCCAGCAGTGCAGACAGGGATGGCTACACCTTC. As protein: CASSADRDGYTF.

The chain recombines TRBV11-2 with TRBJ2-1, with D unresolved. There are 15 residues in the CDR3. CDR1 is SGHAT, CDR2 FQNNGV, per germline. V was trimmed by 4 bases and J by 2 bases, leaving 12 bases between them. This chain's CDR3 is CASSSSSGPYNEQFF. For the CDR3, the DNA is TGTGCCAGCAGCTCCTCTTCGGGTCCCTACAATGAGCAGTTCTTC.

The chain recombines TRBV12-5 with TRBJ2-7, with TRBD1 as a possible D gene (7 bases). With 6 bases removed from V and 3 bases from J, the gap between germline ends came to 24 bases. CDR1 and CDR2 from the germline V gene are LGHNT and FRNRAP. The CDR3 has 17 residues. The CDR3 here is CASGPPGGGGLGYEQYF. CDR3 bases: TGTGCTAGTGGACCCCCCGGCGGAGGGGGCCTGGGCTACGAGCAGTACTTC.

The sample holds one count of this clone. The V and J genes are TRBV7-9 and TRBJ2-7; the match to TRBD1 covers 10 bases. Germline assignment: CDR1 SEHNR and CDR2 FQNEAQ (reference sequence). The CDR3 extends over 15 amino acids. After removal of 6 bases from V and 3 bases from J, the junction contained 8 bases not matched to a gene. CDR3 bases: TGTGCCAGCAGGAGACAGGGGGCGTTGGTCTACGAGCAGTACTTC. Its protein product is CASRRQGALVYEQYF. Full variable domain (remainder filled in from reference TRBV7-9 and TRBJ2-7): DTGVSQNPRHKITKRGQNVTFRCDPISEHNRLYWYRQTLGQGPEFLTYFQNEAQLEKSRLLSDRFSAERPKGSFSTLEIQRTEQGDSAMYLCASRRQGALVYEQYFGPGTRLTVT.

This clone has only one observation. This rearrangement joins TRBV7-2 to TRBJ2-4; D is perhaps TRBD1 (6 bases). V lost 4 bases, J lost 0 bases, and 13 bases lay in between. Looked up from germline, CDR1 is SGHTA and CDR2 is FQGNSA. The CDR3 spans 16 residues. Here the CDR3 reads CASSSRTVLAKNIQYF. The CDR3 coding sequence is TGTGCCAGCAGCTCGAGGACAGTCCTAGCCAAAAACATTCAGTACTTC.

For this clone: This same CDR3 is encoded by further DNA sequences in the sample. This sequence joins TRBV2 and TRBJ2-1, with TRBD2 matching over 13 bases. The germline CDR1 and CDR2 sequences are SNHLY and FYNNEI. This CDR3 comprises 15 residues. With 5 bases clipped from V and 7 bases from J, the junction kept 5 bases outside the gene matches. The CDR3 DNA reads as TGTGCCAGCAGTCGCACTAGCGGGGGGGCTAATGAGCAGTTCTTC. As protein: CASSRTSGGANEQFF.

This clone occurred a few times. This chain links TRBV27 with TRBJ1-6, with D perhaps matching TRBD1 (5 bases). The CDR3 runs 14 residues. Trimming shortened V by 8 bases and J by 6 bases, and 14 bases separated the two germline ends. In germline, CDR1 is MNHEY, CDR2 SMNVEV (reference sequence). CDR3 sequence (DNA): TGTGCCAGCTGCCGACCCGGGGGTAATTCACCCCTCCACTTT. Amino acids: CASCRPGGNSPLHF.